This TCR beta chain appears in the sequencing data of a study of Graves' ophthalmopathy and Graves' hyperthyroidism. Beta-chain TCR CDR3 regions were amplified from RNA transcripts. HTBI primers were employed in first-round RT-PCR, then a second-round multiplex PCR followed. TCRdb fed the multiplex PCR reads into MiXCR, producing one record per CDR3 protein. The table shows about half a million distinct CDR3 sequences, with 14% occurring only once. Findings and caveats of the study: As the model predicted ophthalmopathy progression, it achieved a sensitivity of 70.59% and a specificity of around 76%. Clonotypes were expanded in thyroid at above 0.001 frequency, and most also appeared in blood.

Per the germline V gene, CDR1 is LNHDA and CDR2 is SQIVND (reference sequence). CDR3 length: 13 amino acids. V was trimmed by 7 bases and J by 7 bases, leaving 14 bases between them. Other autoimmune diseases, uncontrolled infections, pregnancy or lactation ruled patients out of participation. This clonotype was seen a handful of times. Its antigen is unknown. The source material was blood. This sequence was found in a woman under 40 with Graves' ophthalmopathy. This chain joins TRBV19 and TRBJ1-5; D uncertain. The DNA for the CDR3 is TGTGCCAGTACTACCCACCCGAGCCAGCCCCAGCATTTT. Its protein product is CASTTHPSQPQHF.